This T cell receptor beta chain came from a study of cytomegalovirus exposure and HLA in healthy donors (TCRdb year 2017). Background for the entire study: An earlier analysis of fewer than 750 of the donors reported under 300 Gb of sequence data and 117 million unique TCR beta sequences obtained from about 179 million T cells. An early release covering some 640 HLA-typed donors comprised 250 to 350 gigabases of sequencing data and 85 million to 100 million unique TCR sequences. Of the approximately 400 genotyped donors, 70% to 90% were placed in the genetic ancestry cluster associated with self-reported Caucasian donors. The study aimed to test whether cataloging public T cell receptors could reveal signatures of past pathogen exposure. The study used immunosequencing to profile the T cell repertoires of 666 subjects and linked those repertoires to cytomegalovirus serostatus. In addition to the first cohort of roughly 670 subjects, a separate validation cohort of approximately 120 different subjects was used. To predict cytomegalovirus infection status, the study combined high-throughput TCR immunosequencing, statistical association of individual TCRs with disease status, and machine learning. A later analysis re-examined previously published TCR beta repertoires from 600 to 700 donors and added high-resolution HLA genotyping to investigate patterns of TCR occurrence. In the later analysis, no new phenotypic data were used to find candidate immune exposures; instead, reliance was placed on TCR beta sequences and their occurrence across donors. An earlier analysis of some 500 of the donors applied high-throughput TCR beta sequencing to assess whether each TCR beta V gene segment acted as functional or pseudogenic. Donor age, sex, ethnicity and CMV serostatus were compiled together with the repertoire data. A later genetic analysis took genome-wide SNP genotypes for about 55% of the 666 donors and used that subset as a discovery cohort. Every repertoire in the discovery cohort had been generated on one and the same sequencing platform. Both class I and class II loci were covered by HLA typing, at four-digit resolution. Typing coverage varied by locus: 629-630 donors for A, B, C, DRB1 and DQB1; approximately 500 for DQA1; nearly 610 for DPA1; roughly 450 for DPB1. Several DR-DQ haplotypes were treated as single units for association and clustering because of strong linkage in the cohort. On average, around 240,000 unique TCR beta nucleotide sequences were sequenced per donor among 350 to 400 genotyped donors of the cohort, with 15% to 20% of those sequences being non-productive.

On this clone: The specificity of this receptor is unknown. No base quality information exists; no much larger clone differs at one position.

On the study overall, not on this receptor specifically: Assigning TCR associations to individual alleles was difficult when HLA alleles, especially DR and DQ, strongly co-occurred. In the study, some 160 TCR beta chains were listed as associated with cytomegalovirus. In a later analysis, several top co-occurrence clusters were reported to appear linked to parvovirus B19, influenza, CMV and Epstein-Barr virus. Some IMGT-functional V segments, including TRBV6-2 and TRBV6-3, could not be distinguished by the 87-base-pair reads and were therefore excluded. Roughly uniform sequencing depth across donors was assumed in presence/absence analyses, although this assumption may not hold. The sequencing pipeline was judged likely to have produced a cluster of highly shared sequence variants as a technical artifact. In a later genetic analysis, fewer N-insertions in productive TCRs were reported among donors in an Asian-associated ancestry cluster than the approximately 670-donor mean. In an earlier analysis of 587 of the donors, most TCR beta V segments appeared in productive rearrangements about 87% or about 30% of the time, broadly matching IMGT annotations. Because HLA typing was missing for some donors at each locus, association tests included only the typed subset. Compared with equally common non-associated chains, HLA-associated TCR beta chains in a later analysis were more clonally expanded and had lower generation probabilities. Across donors, most TCR sequences were observed very rarely, whereas some public TCRs were present in many individuals. The earlier analysis of almost 600 of the donors excluded 15 to 20 rarely observed V segments, including chromosome 9 orphons, because counts were too low. Three of the identified cytomegalovirus-associated TCR beta chains were confirmed in vitro to be specific for cytomegalovirus antigens. Correlated functional status among segregating V segments might be attributable to linkage disequilibrium, but an unknown experimental factor could not be ruled out. A later analysis associated 16,951 TCR beta sequences with specific HLA alleles at a false discovery rate of 0.05. In a later genetic analysis, a missense DCLRE1C variant was associated with V-gene and J-gene trimming of TCR beta chains, and the association was replicated in an independent cohort. The authors suggested that the approach could potentially be extended to other disease states and immunological phenotypes. The cohort was sequenced for TCR beta chains only, and without alpha or paired-chain data the features that could be detected were limited. The classifier was reported to diagnose cytomegalovirus status with high specificity and sensitivity in both the original cohort and the validation cohort. In a later analysis, most CMV-associated TCR beta chains were found to appear HLA-restricted, with HLA associations seemingly driven largely by CMV exposure. A further reported finding was that TCR beta sequences accurately predicted the HLA-A and HLA-B alleles for most subjects in the first cohort. According to a later analysis, TCR association rates differed among HLA loci, with DRB1 alleles showing the most associated TCRs and HLA-C alleles showing the fewest. The only immune exposure information available for the cohort was CMV serostatus.

The cohort consisted of 650 to 850 healthy bone marrow donors. All cohort members were sampled while nominally healthy, although unrecorded immune exposures were likely present. The donor was CMV seropositive and was included in the group of around 300 seropositive cohort members. A peripheral blood sample was collected from each donor, and TCR beta sequencing was performed on peripheral blood mononuclear cells. Genomic DNA was extracted from the blood cell samples with the Qiagen DNeasy Blood Extraction Kit. Libraries came from the immunoSEQ multiplex PCR assay. A mixture of 60 forward primers for TCR Vbeta segments and 13 reverse primers for TCR Jbeta segments was used in the multiplex PCR. The CDR3 region of rearranged TCR beta genes was amplified from genomic DNA with a multiplex PCR assay. Amplified TCR beta libraries were sequenced as 87-base-pair reads on the Illumina HiSeq System. In the original analysis: In a later analysis, some 80 million unique TCR beta chains were counted across the 650 to 750 repertoires, and about 9.9 million of these chains were shared by at least two donors. Raw reads were error-corrected and collapsed into unique sequences by a nearest-neighbor algorithm in which closely related sequences were merged to remove PCR and sequencing errors. CDR3 sequences were aligned to IMGT reference sequences to assign V, D and J gene segments. For a sequence to be retained, a match of at least six nucleotides was required to both a V gene segment and a J gene segment. A rearrangement counted as productive if the CDR3 had no stop codons and remained in frame with V and J, and every other rearrangement counted as non-productive. Following IMGT convention, CDR3 was defined as the stretch from the second conserved V-encoded cysteine to the conserved J-encoded phenylalanine. Sequences without an unambiguous match to a single V gene segment were excluded from the earlier analysis of a few hundred of the donors. An earlier analysis of just under 600 of the donors called V segments functional above 56.7% productive rearrangements and segregating when the between-donor standard deviation exceeded 5%. A statistical classification framework was developed to diagnose cytomegalovirus status using the catalog of TCR beta chain sequences. V and J gene assignment, in a later analysis, came from comparing TCR nucleotide sequences with IMGT/GENE-DB human TR gene sequences. The TCRdist pipeline was used in a later analysis to assign CDR3 sequences and most-parsimonious VDJ recombination scenarios. In a later analysis, each TCR beta chain was defined by its CDR3 amino acid sequence together with its V-gene family, and reads without a unique V-gene family were excluded. To address suspected cross-contamination and a sequencing artifact, a later analysis removed 592 highly shared, low-generation-probability nucleotide sequences. A later analysis calculated a clonal expansion index for each public chain from normalized within-repertoire ranks of inferred template counts. A later analysis computed generation probabilities with a VDJ recombination model fitted to out-of-frame rearrangements, and checked the results against IGoR. In a later analysis, TCR-TCR, TCR-HLA and TCR-CMV co-occurrence was scored with hypergeometric tests, and a repertoire-size bias correction was applied to TCR pairs. False discovery rates were estimated in a later analysis by permuting HLA or CMV assignments 20 times. A later analysis grouped co-occurring TCRs with DBSCAN, adding TCRdist sequence similarity when clustering within HLA-allele-positive subsets. For co-occurrence clustering, repertoires with fewer than 30,000 or more than 120,000 public chains were excluded, along with roughly five repertoires with anomalous nucleotide sharing. In TCRdb, the immuneACCESS table is reduced to in-frame sequences with V and J assigned. These tables do not hold every clone; where another copy was compared, an unresolved V gene accounts for under half, and the others remain unexplained. The V and J calls and clone size come from that table; D and trimming were worked out from the DNA. This sample is represented by roughly 190,000 clones; roughly 72% of them were singletons. The top ten clones comprise about 2% of the sample.

For CDR1 and CDR2, the germline V gene (reference sequence) lists LNHDA and SQIVND. The CDR3 has 14 amino acids, counting the end cysteine and phenylalanine. The CDR3 DNA has 42 bases and is translated from base 1. V and J lose 5 bases and 4 bases, and a span of 14 bases separates them. This TCR was sampled from a woman aged 25 to 39 in good health and CMV-seropositive. The rearranged chain carries TRBV19 and TRBJ1-1; a weak D assignment points to TRBD1 (6 bases agree). Source material: PBMCs. CDR3 sequence: CASSLQGQGTEAFF. DNA sequence: TGTGCCAGTAGTTTACAGGGTCAGGGCACTGAAGCTTTCTTT.